What follows are 10 T cell receptor beta chains derived from one specimen sequenced in a study of cytomegalovirus exposure and HLA in healthy donors. This PCR relied on a set of 60 Vbeta primers and 13 Jbeta primers. Produced via immunoSEQ multiplex PCR; TCRdb's table is partial and in-frame only. This sample yields some 200,000 clones, of which roughly 87% are seen a single time; approximately 0.23% belongs to the top ten. The sample consisted of PBMCs. The source of these receptors is a girl under three years old in good health and CMV-seronegative.

The table lists this clone with a count of one. The chain employs TRBV2 and TRBJ2-3; 11 nucleotides align to TRBD2. The germline V gene encodes CDR1 SNHLY and CDR2 FYNNEI. The CDR3 totals 15 residues. Trimming at V came to 8 bases and at J to 4 bases, leaving 8 bases not matched to a gene. This CDR3 reads CASGQLAGDSDTQYF. CDR3 sequence (DNA): TGTGCCAGCGGGCAACTAGCGGGGGATTCAGATACGCAGTATTTT.

This chain uses TRBV4-1 with TRBJ2-7; D remains unclear. The V end lost 2 bases, the J end lost 0 bases, and 5 bases lay between the germline ends. CDR1 is MGHRA and CDR2 is YSYEKL in the germline V gene. The CDR3 contains 13 residues. The CDR3: CASSQRSSYEQYF. The CDR3 coding sequence is TGCGCCAGCAGCCAACGTAGCTCCTACGAGCAGTACTTC.

The chain carries TRBV5-4 and TRBJ2-4; D remains unclear. Germline V gene data show CDR1 as SGHNT and CDR2 as YYREEE (reference sequence). This CDR3 contains 17 residues. The V end was cut by 0 bases, the J end by 1 base, with 14 bases between. CDR3 loop: CASSLGVGYGAKNIQYF. The DNA for the CDR3 is TGTGCCAGCAGCTTGGGGGTCGGCTACGGGGCCAAAAACATTCAGTACTTC.

The V and J genes are TRBV30 and TRBJ2-1; TRBD2 matches at 7 bases. Germline lookup yields CDR1 GTSNPN and CDR2 SVGIG (reference sequence). The length of the CDR3 is 15 residues. Trimming removed 0 bases from V and 2 bases from J; junction bases left unmatched: 4. As DNA, the CDR3 is TGTGCCTGGAGTGTGGGACGGGGGGCCTACAATGAGCAGTTCTTC. Translation gives CAWSVGRGAYNEQFF.

The chain couples TRBV9 to TRBJ1-2; 7 bases match TRBD1. Trimming took 6 bases from V and 4 from J; bases not matched to a gene: 6. The CDR3 loop spans 13 amino acids. CDR1 SGDLS and CDR2 YYNGEE come from the germline V gene. The DNA of the CDR3 is TGTGCCAGCAACCCAGGGGGTCCCTATGGCTACACCTTC. It yields the protein CASNPGGPYGYTF. The whole variable domain, filled in from reference TRBV9 and TRBJ1-2, reads DSGVTQTPKHLITATGQRVTLRCSPRSGDLSVYWYQQSLDQGLQFLIQYYNGEERAKGNILERFSAQQFPDLHSELNLSSLELGDSALYFCASNPGGPYGYTFGSGTRLTVV.

The chain recombines TRBV2 with TRBJ2-3, with 12 bases lining up with TRBD2. Germline V gene sequence: CDR1 SNHLY, CDR2 FYNNEI. The CDR3 spans 15 residues. V was pared by 6 bases and J by 5 bases, with 6 bases of the junction left unmatched. In DNA form, the CDR3 reads TGTGCCAGCAGGCGTCTAGCGGGGGGGCTAGATACGCAGTATTTT. It encodes CASRRLAGGLDTQYF.

The gene calls are TRBV6-1 and TRBJ2-7; 7 bases map to TRBD1. V lost 8 bases and J lost 5; bases outside the gene matches: 6. This CDR3 spans 12 amino acids. Germline CDR1 and CDR2: MNHNS and SASEGT. CDR3 amino acids: CASLGQRDEQYF. The CDR3 DNA reads as TGTGCCAGCCTGGGACAGAGGGACGAGCAGTACTTC.

The V gene is TRBV30, the J gene TRBJ1-4, with D tentatively TRBD1 (6 bases). Germline assignment: CDR1 GTSNPN and CDR2 SVGIG (reference sequence). Trimming pared 0 bases from V and 4 bases from J, leaving 18 bases between. The CDR3 runs to 17 residues. The CDR3 sequence is CAWSVGKKGVSNEKLFF. The CDR3 DNA reads as TGTGCCTGGAGTGTAGGTAAAAAGGGGGTGAGTAATGAAAAACTGTTTTTT.

V usage is TRBV19 and J usage is TRBJ2-1, with TRBD1 identical over 8 bases. The junction had 2 bases not matched to a gene; V was cut back by 4 bases and J by 0 bases. Germline loops: CDR1 LNHDA, CDR2 SQIVND (reference sequence). The CDR3 is made up of 15 amino acids. The CDR3 loop reads CASSKQGASYNEQFF. CDR3 bases: TGTGCCAGTAGTAAGCAGGGGGCCTCCTACAATGAGCAGTTCTTC.

For this clone: Other DNA sequences in the sample encode the same CDR3. V usage is TRBV2 and J usage is TRBJ1-6; D is possibly TRBD1 (5 bases). Germline V gene lookup returns CDR1 SNHLY and CDR2 FYNNEI. The CDR3 is 18 residues long. V lost 3 bases and J lost 9, with 24 bases in between. This CDR3 is CASSEAERGIGVRSPLHF. The CDR3 nucleotides are TGTGCCAGCAGTGAGGCAGAGCGGGGCATAGGAGTTCGTTCACCCCTCCACTTT.